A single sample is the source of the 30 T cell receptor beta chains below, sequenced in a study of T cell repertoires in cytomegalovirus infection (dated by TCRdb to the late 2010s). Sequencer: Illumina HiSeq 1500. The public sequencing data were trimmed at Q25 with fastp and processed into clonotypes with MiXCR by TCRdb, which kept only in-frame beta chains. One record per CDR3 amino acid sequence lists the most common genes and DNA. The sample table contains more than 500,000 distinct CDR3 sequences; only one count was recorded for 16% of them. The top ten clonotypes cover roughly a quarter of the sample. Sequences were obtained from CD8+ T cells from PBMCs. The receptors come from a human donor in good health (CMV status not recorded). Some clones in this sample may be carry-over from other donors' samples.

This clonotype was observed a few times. The CDR3 protein is CASSAGPYYEQYF. The DNA of the CDR3 is TGTGCCAGTAGCGCGGGACCTTACTACGAGCAGTACTTC. The V call is TRBV19, the J call TRBJ2-7; tentatively, D is TRBD2 (6 bases). Trimming cost V 6 bases and J 3 bases, with 12 bases left between them. The CDR3 runs to 13 residues. Germline-derived CDR1 and CDR2 are LNHDA and SQIVND (reference sequence).

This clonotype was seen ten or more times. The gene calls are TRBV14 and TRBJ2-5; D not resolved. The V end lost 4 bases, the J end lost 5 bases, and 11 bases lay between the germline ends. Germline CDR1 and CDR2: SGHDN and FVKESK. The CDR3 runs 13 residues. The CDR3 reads CASSRRLSETQYF. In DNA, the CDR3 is TGTGCCAGCAGCCGCCGATTGAGTGAGACCCAGTACTTC.

CDR3 in DNA: TGTGCCAGCAGCTTAGCGGCAGTCTATAATGAAAAACTGTTTTTT. It encodes CASSLAAVYNEKLFF. This chain joins TRBV11-2 and TRBJ1-4; no definite D call. The ends were cut back, 1 base at V and 4 bases at J, with 10 bases in the middle. The V gene's germline CDR1 is SGHAT and CDR2 FQNNGV. This CDR3 is 15 amino acids long.

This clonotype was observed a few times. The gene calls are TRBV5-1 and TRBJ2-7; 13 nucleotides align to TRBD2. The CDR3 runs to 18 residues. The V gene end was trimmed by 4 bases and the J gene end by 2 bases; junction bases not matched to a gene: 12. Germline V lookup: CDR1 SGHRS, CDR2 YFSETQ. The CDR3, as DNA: TGCGCCAGCAGCAAAGGATTGACTAGCGGGGGGCCCACCTACGAGCAGTACTTC. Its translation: CASSKGLTSGGPTYEQYF.

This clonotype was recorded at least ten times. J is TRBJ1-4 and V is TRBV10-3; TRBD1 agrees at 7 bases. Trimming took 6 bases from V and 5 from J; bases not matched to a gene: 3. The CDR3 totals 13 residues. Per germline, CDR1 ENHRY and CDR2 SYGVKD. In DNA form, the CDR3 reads TGTGCCATCAGGGACAGGTGGAATGAAAAACTGTTTTTT. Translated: CAIRDRWNEKLFF.

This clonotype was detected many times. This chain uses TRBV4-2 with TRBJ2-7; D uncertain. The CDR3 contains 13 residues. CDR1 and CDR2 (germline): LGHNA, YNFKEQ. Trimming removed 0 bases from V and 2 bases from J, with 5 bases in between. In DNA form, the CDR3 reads TGTGCCAGCAGCCAAGATGGGACCTACGAGCAGTACTTC. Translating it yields CASSQDGTYEQYF.

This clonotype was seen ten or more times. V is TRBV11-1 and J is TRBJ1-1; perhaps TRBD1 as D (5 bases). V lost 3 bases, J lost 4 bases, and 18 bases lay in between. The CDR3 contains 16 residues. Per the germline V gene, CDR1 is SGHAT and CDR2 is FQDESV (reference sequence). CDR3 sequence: CASSFTSQGRGTEAFF. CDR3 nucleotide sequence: TGTGCCAGCAGCTTTACTTCCCAGGGAAGGGGCACTGAAGCTTTCTTT. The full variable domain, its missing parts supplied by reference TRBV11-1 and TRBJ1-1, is EAEVAQSPRYKITEKSQAVAFWCDPISGHATLYWYRQILGQGPELLVQFQDESVVDDSQLPKDRFSAERLKGVDSTLKIQPAELGDSAMYLCASSFTSQGRGTEAFFGQGTRLTVV.

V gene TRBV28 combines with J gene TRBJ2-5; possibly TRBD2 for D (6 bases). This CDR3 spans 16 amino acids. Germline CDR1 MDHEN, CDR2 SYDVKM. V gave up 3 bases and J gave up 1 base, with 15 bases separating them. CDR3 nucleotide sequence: TGTGCCAGCAGTTTCAGGGACCTGCGGGGCCAAGAGACCCAGTACTTC. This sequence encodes CASSFRDLRGQETQYF.

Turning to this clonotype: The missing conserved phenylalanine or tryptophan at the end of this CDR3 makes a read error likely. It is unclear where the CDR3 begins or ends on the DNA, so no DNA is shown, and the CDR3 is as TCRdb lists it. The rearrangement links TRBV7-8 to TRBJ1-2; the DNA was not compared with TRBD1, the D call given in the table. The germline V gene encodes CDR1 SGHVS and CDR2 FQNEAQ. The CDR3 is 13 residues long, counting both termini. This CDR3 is CASGAGFGYGYTL.

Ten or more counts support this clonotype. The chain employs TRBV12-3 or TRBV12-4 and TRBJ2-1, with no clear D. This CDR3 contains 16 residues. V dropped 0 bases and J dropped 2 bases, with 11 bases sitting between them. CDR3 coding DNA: TGTGCCAGCAGTTTAGCAGATGGTGGTCCCTACAATGAGCAGTTCTTC. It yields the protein CASSLADGGPYNEQFF.

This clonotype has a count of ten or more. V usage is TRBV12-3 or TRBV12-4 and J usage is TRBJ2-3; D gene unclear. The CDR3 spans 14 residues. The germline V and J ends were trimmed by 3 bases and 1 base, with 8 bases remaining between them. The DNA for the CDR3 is TGTGCCAGCAGTTTTCGTTGGGGCACAGATACGCAGTATTTT. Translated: CASSFRWGTDTQYF.

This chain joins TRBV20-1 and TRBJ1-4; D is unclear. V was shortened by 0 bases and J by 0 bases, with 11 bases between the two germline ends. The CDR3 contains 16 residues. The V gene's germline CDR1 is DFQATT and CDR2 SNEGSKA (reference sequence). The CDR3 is CSARDPSGATNEKLFF. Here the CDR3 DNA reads TGCAGTGCTAGAGACCCCTCTGGGGCAACTAATGAAAAACTGTTTTTT.

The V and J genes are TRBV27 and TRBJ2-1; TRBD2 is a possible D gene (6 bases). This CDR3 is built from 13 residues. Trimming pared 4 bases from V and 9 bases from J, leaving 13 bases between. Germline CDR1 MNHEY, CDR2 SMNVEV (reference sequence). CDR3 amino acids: CASSYGEAREQFF. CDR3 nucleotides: TGTGCCAGCAGTTACGGGGAGGCGCGTGAGCAGTTCTTC.

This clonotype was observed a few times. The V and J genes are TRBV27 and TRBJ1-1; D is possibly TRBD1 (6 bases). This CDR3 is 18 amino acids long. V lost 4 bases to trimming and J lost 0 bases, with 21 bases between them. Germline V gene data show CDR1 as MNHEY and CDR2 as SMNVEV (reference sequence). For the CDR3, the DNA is TGTGCCAGCAGTTCCCTTTCCAGTTCGGGACACTTGAACACTGAAGCTTTCTTT. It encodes CASSSLSSSGHLNTEAFF.

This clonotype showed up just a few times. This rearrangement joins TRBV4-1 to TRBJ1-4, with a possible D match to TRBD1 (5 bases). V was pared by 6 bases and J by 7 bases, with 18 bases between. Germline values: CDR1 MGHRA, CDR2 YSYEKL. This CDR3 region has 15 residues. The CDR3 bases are TGCGCCAGCAGAGCGGGGCCAAGGTTTGGTGAAAAACTGTTTTTT. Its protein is CASRAGPRFGEKLFF.

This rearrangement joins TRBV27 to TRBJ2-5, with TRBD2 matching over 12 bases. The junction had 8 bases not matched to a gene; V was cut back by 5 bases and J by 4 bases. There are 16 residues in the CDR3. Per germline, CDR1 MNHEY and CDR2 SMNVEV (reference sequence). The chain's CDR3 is CASSDTVTSGGETQYF. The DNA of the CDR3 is TGTGCCAGCAGTGATACCGTGACTAGCGGGGGAGAGACCCAGTACTTC.

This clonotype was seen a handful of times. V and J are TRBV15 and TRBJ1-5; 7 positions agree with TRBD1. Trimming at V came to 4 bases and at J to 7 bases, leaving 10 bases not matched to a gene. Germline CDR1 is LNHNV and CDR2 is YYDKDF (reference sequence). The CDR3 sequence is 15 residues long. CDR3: CATSTHRGGGQPQHF. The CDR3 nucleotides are TGTGCCACCAGCACTCACAGGGGAGGAGGACAGCCCCAGCATTTT.

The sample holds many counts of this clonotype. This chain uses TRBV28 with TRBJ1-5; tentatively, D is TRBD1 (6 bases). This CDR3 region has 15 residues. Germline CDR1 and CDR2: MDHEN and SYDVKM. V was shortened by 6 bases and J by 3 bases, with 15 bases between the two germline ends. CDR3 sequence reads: CASRYPGGPNQPQHF. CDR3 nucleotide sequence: TGTGCCAGCAGGTATCCCGGGGGCCCCAATCAGCCCCAGCATTTT.

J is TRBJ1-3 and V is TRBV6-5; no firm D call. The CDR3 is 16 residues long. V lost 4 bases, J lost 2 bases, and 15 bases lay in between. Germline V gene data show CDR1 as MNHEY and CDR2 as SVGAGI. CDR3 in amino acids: CASSSPTRLPGNTIYF. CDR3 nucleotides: TGTGCCAGCAGTTCCCCGACTCGGCTACCTGGAAACACCATATATTTT.

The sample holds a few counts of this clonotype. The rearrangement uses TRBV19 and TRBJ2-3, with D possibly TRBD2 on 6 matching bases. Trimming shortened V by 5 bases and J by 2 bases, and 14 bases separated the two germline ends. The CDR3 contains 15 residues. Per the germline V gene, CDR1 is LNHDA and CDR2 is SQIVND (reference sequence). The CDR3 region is CASSPGGDPTDTQYF. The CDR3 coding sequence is TGTGCCAGTAGTCCCGGGGGTGACCCCACAGATACGCAGTATTTT.

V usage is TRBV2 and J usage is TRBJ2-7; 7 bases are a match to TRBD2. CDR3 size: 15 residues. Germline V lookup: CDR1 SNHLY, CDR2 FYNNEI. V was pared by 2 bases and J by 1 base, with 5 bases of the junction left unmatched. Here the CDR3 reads CASSEYPSGSYEQYF. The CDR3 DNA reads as TGTGCCAGCAGTGAATATCCTAGCGGTTCCTACGAGCAGTACTTC. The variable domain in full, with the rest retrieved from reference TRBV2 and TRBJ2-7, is EPEVTQTPSHQVTQMGQEVILRCVPISNHLYFYWYRQILGQKVEFLVSFYNNEISEKSEIFDDQFSVERPDGSNFTLKIRSTKLEDSAMYFCASSEYPSGSYEQYFGPGTRLTVT.

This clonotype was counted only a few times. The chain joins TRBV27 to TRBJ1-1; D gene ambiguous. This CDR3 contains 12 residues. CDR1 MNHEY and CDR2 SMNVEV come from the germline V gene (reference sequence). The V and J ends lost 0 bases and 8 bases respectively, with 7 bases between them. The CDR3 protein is CASSLSGREAFF. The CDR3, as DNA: TGTGCCAGCAGTTTATCTGGGCGGGAAGCTTTCTTT.

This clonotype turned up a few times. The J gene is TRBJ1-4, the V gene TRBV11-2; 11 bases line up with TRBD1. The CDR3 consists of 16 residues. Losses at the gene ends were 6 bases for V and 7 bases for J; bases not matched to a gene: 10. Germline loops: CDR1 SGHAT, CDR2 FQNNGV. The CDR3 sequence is CASRPGQGGESEKLFF. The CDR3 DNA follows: TGTGCCAGCAGACCGGGACAGGGGGGAGAAAGTGAAAAACTGTTTTTT.

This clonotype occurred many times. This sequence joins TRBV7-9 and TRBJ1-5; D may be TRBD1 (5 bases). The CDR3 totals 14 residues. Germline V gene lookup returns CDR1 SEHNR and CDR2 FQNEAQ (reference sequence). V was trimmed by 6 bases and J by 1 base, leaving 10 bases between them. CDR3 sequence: CASSARDSNQPQHF. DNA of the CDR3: TGTGCCAGCAGTGCCCGGGACAGCAATCAGCCCCAGCATTTT.

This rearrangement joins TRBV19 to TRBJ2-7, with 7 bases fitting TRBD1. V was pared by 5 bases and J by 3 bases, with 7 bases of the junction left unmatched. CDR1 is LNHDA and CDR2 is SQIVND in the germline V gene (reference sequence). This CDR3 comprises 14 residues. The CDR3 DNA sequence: TGTGCCAGTAGTCAGGGGGACCGCTTCTACGAGCAGTACTTC. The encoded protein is CASSQGDRFYEQYF.

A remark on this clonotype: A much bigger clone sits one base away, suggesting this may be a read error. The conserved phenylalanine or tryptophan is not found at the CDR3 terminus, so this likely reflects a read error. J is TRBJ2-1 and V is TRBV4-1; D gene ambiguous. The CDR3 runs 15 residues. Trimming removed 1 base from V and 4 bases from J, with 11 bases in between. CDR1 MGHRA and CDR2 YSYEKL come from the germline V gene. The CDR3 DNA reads TGCGCCAGCAGCCAAGCATTTAACCCGTACAATGAGCAGTTCTCC. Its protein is CASSQAFNPYNEQFS.

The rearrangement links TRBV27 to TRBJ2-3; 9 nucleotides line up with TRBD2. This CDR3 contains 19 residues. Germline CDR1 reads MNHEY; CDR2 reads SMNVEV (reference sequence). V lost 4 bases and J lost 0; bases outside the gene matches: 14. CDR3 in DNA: TGTGCCAGCAGTTCCCAGCCGGAACTAGCGGGTTCTAGCACAGATACGCAGTATTTT. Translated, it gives CASSSQPELAGSSTDTQYF.

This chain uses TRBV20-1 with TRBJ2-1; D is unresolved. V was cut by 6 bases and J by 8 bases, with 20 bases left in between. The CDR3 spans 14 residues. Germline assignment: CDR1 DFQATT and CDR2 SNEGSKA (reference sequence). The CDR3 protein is CSAKSSETHYEQFF. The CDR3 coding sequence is TGCAGTGCCAAATCCTCCGAGACCCACTATGAGCAGTTCTTC.

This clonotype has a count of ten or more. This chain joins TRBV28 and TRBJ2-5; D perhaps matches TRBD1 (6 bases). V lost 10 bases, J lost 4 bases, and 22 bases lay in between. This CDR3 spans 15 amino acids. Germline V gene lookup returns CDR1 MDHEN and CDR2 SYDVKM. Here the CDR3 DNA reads TGTGCCACCCATTCTAACAGGGCCCCGATAGAGACCCAGTACTTC. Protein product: CATHSNRAPIETQYF.

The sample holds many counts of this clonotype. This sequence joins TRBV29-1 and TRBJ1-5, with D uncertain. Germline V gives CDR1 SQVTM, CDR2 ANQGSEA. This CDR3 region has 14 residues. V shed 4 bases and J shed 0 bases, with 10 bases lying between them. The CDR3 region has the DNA TGCAGCGTTGGTACTCGGGATAGCAATCAGCCCCAGCATTTT. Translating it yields CSVGTRDSNQPQHF.